These 20 T cell receptor beta chains were sequenced from one sample in a study of blood T cell repertoires in COVID-19 (dated by TCRdb to 2019 to 2021). Library creation used the immunoSEQ multiplex PCR assay. TCRdb took over this immuneACCESS table, retaining in-frame rearrangements with V and J assigned. Such tables are incomplete; in checked studies, under half of the missing clones stem from an unresolved V gene, and the remainder is unexplained. The sample yields 150,000 to 200,000 clones; roughly nine tenths were counted once. The leading ten clones occupy approximately 2.3% of the sample. The sequencing input was PBMCs or T cells enriched from blood (not recorded which). All receptors come from a woman between 35 and 50 years old with acute COVID-19.

The chain couples TRBV14 to TRBJ1-4; D is undetermined. Trimming cost V 1 base and J 8 bases, with 14 bases left between them. This CDR3 is built from 15 residues. The germline V gene encodes CDR1 SGHDN and CDR2 FVKESK. The CDR3 region has the DNA TGTGCCAGCAGCCAAGGGTATGCAGGAACCGAAAAACTGTTTTTT. It encodes CASSQGYAGTEKLFF.

CDR3 coding DNA: TGTGCCAGCAGAGCGACTAGCGGTTTGGAGACCCAGTACTTC. Its translation: CASRATSGLETQYF. This sequence joins TRBV7-2 and TRBJ2-5, with 9 nucleotides matching TRBD2. The CDR3 is 14 residues long. V shed 6 bases, J shed 5 bases, and the junction held 7 bases outside the gene matches. Germline assignment: CDR1 SGHTA and CDR2 FQGNSA.

This clone was recorded a few times. The chain employs TRBV7-2 and TRBJ2-3; perhaps TRBD1 as D (6 bases). This CDR3 has 15 amino acids. In germline, CDR1 is SGHTA, CDR2 FQGNSA. V lost 4 bases and J lost 1, with 12 bases in between. The CDR3 region is CASSSRQERTDTQYF. The CDR3 region has the DNA TGTGCCAGCAGCTCAAGACAGGAACGCACAGATACGCAGTATTTT. Full variable domain (outside the CDR3, taken from reference TRBV7-2 and TRBJ2-3): GAGVSQSPSNKVTEKGKDVELRCDPISGHTALYWYRQSLGQGLEFLIYFQGNSAPDKSGLPSDRFSAERTGGSVSTLTIQRTQQEDSAVYLCASSSRQERTDTQYFGPGTRLTVL.

This chain joins TRBV9 and TRBJ2-7; tentatively, D is TRBD2 (6 bases). In germline, CDR1 is SGDLS, CDR2 YYNGEE. CDR3 size: 15 residues. Trimming took 0 bases from V and 2 from J, leaving 12 bases between them. In DNA, the CDR3 is TGTGCCAGCAGCGTAGGAGTGGGACTTGCCTACGAGCAGTACTTC. It specifies CASSVGVGLAYEQYF.

The J gene is TRBJ1-4, the V gene TRBV5-1, with no clear D. Germline V CDR1 and CDR2: SGHRS, YFSETQ. There are 14 residues in the CDR3. V lost 4 bases to trimming and J lost 4 bases, with 11 bases between them. As DNA, the CDR3 is TGCGCCAGCAGCCTGCGGGGATATAATGAAAAACTGTTTTTT. It codes for CASSLRGYNEKLFF.

This clone was seen just once. CDR3 region: CASSYSVGQGVEEQYF. DNA of the CDR3: TGTGCCAGCAGTTACTCTGTGGGACAGGGCGTAGAGGAGCAGTACTTC. The V gene is TRBV6-5, the J gene TRBJ2-7, with 9 bases fitting TRBD1. Germline lookup yields CDR1 MNHEY and CDR2 SVGAGI. V lost 0 bases to trimming and J lost 7 bases; unmatched junction nucleotides: 10. This CDR3 is 16 amino acids long.

The rearrangement links TRBV10-3 to TRBJ1-1, with no clear D. Trimming shortened V by 0 bases and J by 1 base, and 9 bases separated the two germline ends. The germline V gene has CDR1 ENHRY and CDR2 SYGVKD. The CDR3 totals 15 residues. The DNA for the CDR3 is TGTGCCATCAGTGAGTCGACTCGGGGGAACACTGAAGCTTTCTTT. It encodes CAISESTRGNTEAFF.

The V and J genes are TRBV6-6 and TRBJ2-3; 8 positions match TRBD2. The germline gives CDR1 MNHNY, CDR2 SVGAGI (reference sequence). The CDR3 has 15 residues. Trimming removed 5 bases from V and 0 bases from J; junction bases left unmatched: 4. This chain's CDR3 is CASSDSGASTDTQYF. The CDR3 DNA reads TGTGCCAGCAGTGATAGCGGGGCCAGCACAGATACGCAGTATTTT.

V usage is TRBV30 and J usage is TRBJ2-3; D perhaps matches TRBD2 (6 bases). V lost 2 bases to trimming and J lost 10 bases, with 13 bases between them. The CDR3 length is 12 residues. Germline CDR1 and CDR2: GTSNPN and SVGIG (reference sequence). CDR3 bases: TGTGCCTGGAGTCCTCGACTAGTGGCGCAGTATTTT. It specifies CAWSPRLVAQYF.

This chain joins TRBV9 and TRBJ1-4; the D is unclear. The V end was cut by 4 bases, the J end by 3 bases, with 13 bases between. This CDR3 has 15 residues. Germline V gene lookup returns CDR1 SGDLS and CDR2 YYNGEE. CDR3 DNA sequence: TGTGCCAGCAGCCCGTTAGGAGCCTCTAATGAAAAACTGTTTTTT. Translating gives CASSPLGASNEKLFF.

The V and J genes are TRBV7-2 and TRBJ2-7, with TRBD2 as a possible D gene (7 bases). Trimming removed 5 bases from V and 5 bases from J, with 16 bases in between. The CDR3 is 14 residues long. The V gene's germline CDR1 is SGHTA and CDR2 FQGNSA. CDR3 coding DNA: TGTGCCAGCAGCCCCGGGGGAGGGGGGGACGAGCAGTACTTC. Translating gives CASSPGGGGDEQYF.

The chain combines TRBV6-5 with TRBJ2-7; 13 nucleotides align to TRBD2. The V gene's germline CDR1 is MNHEY and CDR2 SVGAGI. The V segment lost 8 bases and the J segment 4 bases; nucleotides outside the gene matches: 2. This CDR3 region has 13 residues. CDR3 in DNA: TGTGCCAGCGGACTAGCGGGAGAATACGAGCAGTACTTC. Protein product: CASGLAGEYEQYF.

The chain couples TRBV7-6 to TRBJ2-7; 7 positions agree with TRBD1. CDR1 is SGHVS, CDR2 FNYEAQ, per germline. The V gene end was trimmed by 5 bases and the J gene end by 3 bases; junction bases not matched to a gene: 7. The CDR3 has 14 amino acids. The DNA of the CDR3 is TGTGCCAGCAGCACCCGGACAGGACGCTACGAGCAGTACTTC. Its protein product is CASSTRTGRYEQYF.

The V and J genes are TRBV3-1 (or the pseudogene TRBV3-2) and TRBJ1-6, with 8 bases fitting TRBD1. The CDR3 has 19 residues. J lost 5 bases, V lost 2 bases, and 14 bases had no gene match. Germline values: CDR1 LGHDT, CDR2 YNNKEL (reference sequence). The CDR3 loop is CASSQPRGQGTLNNSPLHF. CDR3 in DNA: TGTGCCAGCAGCCAACCCCGAGGACAGGGAACACTTAATAATTCACCCCTCCACTTT.

This rearrangement joins TRBV6-2 or TRBV6-3 to TRBJ2-7; TRBD2 matches at 16 bases. Germline V gives CDR1 MNHEY, CDR2 SVGEGT. The CDR3 is made up of 15 amino acids. V shed 2 bases, J shed 7 bases, and the junction held 2 bases outside the gene matches. The CDR3 reads CASSYTGLAGGEQYF. The CDR3 DNA sequence: TGTGCCAGCAGTTACACGGGACTAGCGGGAGGGGAGCAGTACTTC.

V is TRBV7-9 and J is TRBJ2-1; TRBD2 agrees at 10 bases. This CDR3 has 15 amino acids. Germline assignment: CDR1 SEHNR and CDR2 FQNEAQ (reference sequence). After removal of 5 bases from V and 3 bases from J, the junction contained 4 bases not matched to a gene. CDR3 region: CASSQTSGFYNEQFF. The CDR3 nucleotides are TGTGCCAGCAGCCAGACTAGCGGGTTCTACAATGAGCAGTTCTTC.

The rearrangement joins TRBV19 to TRBJ2-7, with TRBD1 matching over 7 bases. Germline V gives CDR1 LNHDA, CDR2 SQIVND (reference sequence). This CDR3 has 14 residues. V dropped 5 bases and J dropped 0; count of bases not matched to a gene: 4. The CDR3 nucleotides are TGTGCCAGTAGTCCGGGACAGTTCTCCTACGAGCAGTACTTC. As protein: CASSPGQFSYEQYF.

DNA of the CDR3: TGCAGCGTTGTCGGTGCCCGGGAGACCCAGTACTTC. The encoded protein is CSVVGARETQYF. V is TRBV29-1 and J is TRBJ2-5, with no clear D. The CDR3 runs 12 residues. Germline CDR1 SQVTM, CDR2 ANQGSEA. Trimming left V 4 bases short and J 5 bases short, with 11 bases between.

In regard to this clone: One junction end disagrees with the germline gene, perhaps due to a read error. The chain employs TRBV3-1 (or the pseudogene TRBV3-2) and TRBJ1-4; D call uncertain. From germline, CDR1 is LGHDT and CDR2 YNNKEL (reference sequence). The CDR3 has 12 amino acids. CDR3 in DNA: TGTGCCAGCAGCCAAGATTACGGGGTCGGCCCTTTT. Translation: CASSQDYGVGPF.

This clone was picked up one time. The V gene is TRBV5-5, the J gene TRBJ2-3; 7 bases are shared with TRBD2. V shed 2 bases and J 1 base; nucleotides not matched to a gene: 13. This CDR3 region has 18 residues. Germline assignment: CDR1 SGHKS and CDR2 YYEKEE (reference sequence). The CDR3 DNA is TGTGCCAGCAGCTTTCTCCGGACGGGGGGATTTGGCACAGATACGCAGTATTTT. It translates to CASSFLRTGGFGTDTQYF.